This TCR beta chain was retrieved from a study of blood T cell repertoires in COVID-19. CDR1 is SGHVS, CDR2 FQNEAQ, per germline. There are 16 residues in the CDR3. Losses at the gene ends were 6 bases for V and 5 bases for J; bases not matched to a gene: 12. The table came from immunoSEQ multiplex PCR; TCRdb's copy has only in-frame clones and leaves some out. The repertoire holds approximately 100,000 clones, with roughly 83% as singletons. This clone was picked up a small number of times. The sequence derives from a woman aged 80 or over with active or convalescent COVID-19. The sequencing sample was made of peripheral blood. This chain links TRBV7-8 with TRBJ2-1; 8 bases map to TRBD2. CDR3 sequence reads: CASRAGRGGRNNEQFF. CDR3 DNA sequence: TGTGCCAGCAGGGCCGGGAGGGGCGGCAGGAACAATGAGCAGTTCTTC.